This TCR beta chain originates from a study of blood T cell repertoires in COVID-19. Study-level background: PBMCs, B-cell-depleted T cells, or T cells were the source of the cDNA or gDNA that made up the material.

Participants, about 18 to 90 years old, spanned 25 or so US areas. Categorization into cohorts depended on clinical history that participants reported. Two consecutive negative NP/OP PCR tests, clearance, or resolved symptoms defined Cohort 3 recovery. Here immunoSEQ multiplex PCR was the method, and the copy in TCRdb shows in-frame clones only, minus some. The sample includes about 210,000 clones, roughly four fifths of them seen just once. Germline CDR1 reads SGDLS; CDR2 reads YYNGEE. V was cut by 1 base and J by 2 bases, with 11 bases left in between. This CDR3 is 15 amino acids long. The chain is built from TRBV9 and TRBJ2-3; D is unresolved. This clonotype was obtained from a man aged 40-49 years who had recovered from COVID-19. Sequencing was performed on PBMCs or T cells enriched from blood (not recorded which). The CDR3 spells CASSVMALSTDTQYF. In DNA, the CDR3 is TGTGCCAGCAGCGTAATGGCCCTTTCCACAGATACGCAGTATTTT. The entire variable domain, with the rest obtained from reference TRBV9 and TRBJ2-3, is as follows: DSGVTQTPKHLITATGQRVTLRCSPRSGDLSVYWYQQSLDQGLQFLIQYYNGEERAKGNILERFSAQQFPDLHSELNLSSLELGDSALYFCASSVMALSTDTQYFGPGTRLTVL.